This TCR beta chain was retrieved from a study of control samples from healthy donors and cancer patients. CDR3 length: 14 amino acids. The germline V and J ends were trimmed by 2 bases and 8 bases, with 10 bases remaining between them. Germline CDR1 MNHNY, CDR2 SVGAGI (reference sequence). The table came from immunoSEQ multiplex PCR; TCRdb's copy has only in-frame clones and leaves some out. The top ten hold approximately 1.6% of the sample, which has 150,000 to 200,000 clones, roughly 91% seen once. The sequence came from a woman aged 25 to 39 in good health. The chain links TRBV6-6 to TRBJ1-6; D is perhaps TRBD1 (5 bases). Sample: blood. CDR3 residues: CASSYEWGDSPLHF. The CDR3 region has the DNA TGTGCCAGCAGTTACGAGTGGGGGGATTCACCCCTCCACTTT.